These 26 T cell receptor beta chains share one sample of origin, sequenced in a study of vaccination and CD4 T cells after COVID-19. Treatment meaning: roughly 11-day PBMC culture with coronavirus spike peptide pools or control peptides (ViraFEST assay). The Oncomine TCR Beta short-read assay sequenced DNA from cultured CD4+ T cells. TCRdb called the PCR reads again in MiXCR, with one record for every CDR3 protein. The sample has roughly 15,000 distinct CDR3 sequences, 55% to 85% seen once. Antigens of these TCRs are unknown. The sequenced sample consisted of CD4+ T cells from blood, cultured in vitro. The receptors shown here come from a human donor who had recovered from COVID-19.

This clonotype has more than one count but fewer than ten. The chain employs TRBV15 and TRBJ1-5; D not certain. V was trimmed by 2 bases and J by 9 bases, leaving 8 bases between them. Germline CDR1 and CDR2: LNHNV and YYDKDF (reference sequence). This CDR3 comprises 12 residues. CDR3 nucleotides: TGTGCCACCAGCAGATCCACGGGGCCCCAGCATTTT. Its translation is CATSRSTGPQHF.

The chain has TRBV28 and TRBJ1-6; D is unclear. The CDR3 length is 12 residues. CDR1 is MDHEN and CDR2 is SYDVKM in the germline V gene. The V end was cut by 5 bases, the J end by 14 bases, with 13 bases between. This CDR3 is CASSPLAGALHF. The CDR3 DNA reads TGTGCCAGCAGTCCGCTCGCAGGAGCCCTCCACTTT.

This clonotype was detected a few times. V usage is TRBV7-2 and J usage is TRBJ1-1; D is ambiguous. The length of the CDR3 is 14 residues. V gave up 5 bases and J gave up 1 base, with 11 bases separating them. From germline, CDR1 is SGHTA and CDR2 FQGNSA. The CDR3 nucleotides read TGTGCCAGCAGCCTCGGAGGGTGGAACACTGAAGCTTTCTTT. Amino acid sequence: CASSLGGWNTEAFF.

The J gene is TRBJ1-2, the V gene TRBV9; the match to TRBD1 covers 11 bases. V shed 5 bases, J shed 2 bases, and the junction held 5 bases outside the gene matches. From germline, CDR1 is SGDLS and CDR2 YYNGEE. The CDR3 contains 15 residues. This CDR3 is CASSHGTGGNYGYTF. The CDR3 coding sequence is TGTGCCAGCAGTCACGGGACAGGGGGGAACTATGGCTACACCTTC.

V usage is TRBV19 and J usage is TRBJ2-1; perhaps D is TRBD1 or TRBD2 (5 bases each). The J call is uncertain, as TRBJ2-7 better fits the DNA end. Germline CDR1 LNHDA, CDR2 SQIVND (reference sequence). The CDR3 has 12 amino acids. In nucleotides, the CDR3 is TGTGCCAGTAGTAGGGACCTCTACGAGCAGTACTTC. Translation: CASSRDLYEQYF.

V and J are TRBV12-3 or TRBV12-4 and TRBJ2-7, with 7 positions matching TRBD1. Trimming removed 6 bases from V and 6 bases from J; junction bases left unmatched: 8. The CDR3 sequence is 13 residues long. CDR3 sequence: CASRGTAAGEQYF. The CDR3, as DNA: TGTGCCAGCAGGGGGACAGCGGCTGGCGAGCAGTACTTC.

The rearrangement links TRBV6-1 to TRBJ1-2; D is possibly TRBD1 (6 bases). Germline CDR1 and CDR2: MNHNS and SASEGT. The CDR3 runs to 17 residues. The ends were cut back, 6 bases at V and 1 base at J, with 21 bases in the middle. The CDR3 DNA is TGTGCCAGCAGCCATTTAGGGCCAAACAGGGATAACTATGGCTACACCTTC. Encoded protein: CASSHLGPNRDNYGYTF.

This clonotype was seen more than once but under ten times. This chain uses TRBV6-2 or TRBV6-3 with TRBJ1-5, with TRBD1 matching over 7 bases. This CDR3 is 15 amino acids long. V gave up 6 bases and J gave up 2 bases; unmatched junction bases: 7. Germline lookup yields CDR1 MNHEY and CDR2 SVGEGT. The CDR3 DNA is TGTGCCAGCAGCGCAGGGGGGGCGGGCAATCAGCCCCAGCATTTT. Translating gives CASSAGGAGNQPQHF.

Only one count was recorded for this clonotype. The rearrangement uses TRBV30 and TRBJ1-2; TRBD1 agrees at 7 bases. Germline CDR1 GTSNPN, CDR2 SVGIG (reference sequence). V lost 7 bases, J lost 7 bases, and 3 bases stayed unmatched. The length of the CDR3 is 10 residues. The DNA for the CDR3 is TGTGCCTCAACAGGGGTTGGCTACACCTTC. It yields the protein CASTGVGYTF.

The J gene is TRBJ1-2, the V gene TRBV20-1; 9 bases align to TRBD1. The J segment lost 4 bases and the V segment lost 5 bases, leaving 8 bases of the junction unmatched. The CDR3 runs to 14 residues. The V gene's germline CDR1 is DFQATT and CDR2 SNEGSKA (reference sequence). The CDR3 region is CSADRDRVVYGYTF. The CDR3 DNA reads as TGCAGTGCTGACCGGGACAGGGTGGTCTATGGCTACACCTTC.

The rearrangement uses TRBV5-1 and TRBJ2-1; 7 positions agree with TRBD1. V was clipped by 0 bases and J by 2 bases; unmatched bases: 5. The germline gives CDR1 SGHRS, CDR2 YFSETQ. The CDR3 is 16 amino acids. This CDR3 reads CASSLARGGTYNEQFF. The CDR3 DNA is TGCGCCAGCAGCTTGGCCCGAGGGGGCACCTACAATGAGCAGTTCTTC.

Here the CDR3 DNA reads TGTGCCAGTAGTATGGACAGGGGAGATCAGCCCCAGCATTTT. Protein: CASSMDRGDQPQHF. The genes are TRBV19 and TRBJ1-5, with 9 bases that match TRBD1. Germline lookup yields CDR1 LNHDA and CDR2 SQIVND (reference sequence). The trim removed 3 bases at V and 5 bases at J, leaving 2 bases unmatched. The CDR3 consists of 14 residues.

The V gene is TRBV15, the J gene TRBJ1-3, with 7 bases that match TRBD1. Germline CDR1 and CDR2: LNHNV and YYDKDF (reference sequence). Germline trimming cut 3 bases from V and 0 bases from J; bases unmatched to any gene: 11. The CDR3 runs 18 residues. CDR3: CATSSLPGTATSGNTIYF. CDR3 sequence (DNA): TGTGCCACCAGCAGCCTCCCCGGGACAGCTACCTCTGGAAACACCATATATTTT.

The J gene is TRBJ1-6, the V gene TRBV12-3 or TRBV12-4; 10 positions agree with TRBD1. Trimming cost V 6 bases and J 7 bases; bases outside gene matches: 6. The CDR3 length is 15 residues. As DNA, the CDR3 is TGTGCCAGCAGGGGACAGGGGTTCGGGAATTCACCCCTCCACTTT. Its translation is CASRGQGFGNSPLHF.

This clonotype was seen more than once but under ten times. The chain is built from TRBV6-1 and TRBJ1-3; D is unresolved. Germline V gene lookup returns CDR1 MNHNS and CDR2 SASEGT. V lost 8 bases and J lost 8, with 16 bases in between. This CDR3 region has 13 residues. The CDR3 region is CASFELGEDTIYF. CDR3 nucleotide sequence: TGTGCCAGCTTCGAACTGGGAGAGGACACCATATATTTT.

The chain carries TRBV6-2 or TRBV6-3 and TRBJ2-7, with D perhaps being TRBD1 or TRBD2 (5 bases each). Germline-derived CDR1 and CDR2 are MNHEY and SVGEGT. V was clipped by 6 bases and J by 2 bases, with 14 bases between them. The CDR3 spans 14 residues. The CDR3 region is CASRRGGSTYEQYF. Written as DNA, the CDR3 is TGTGCCAGCAGGAGGGGTGGGTCTACCTACGAGCAGTACTTC.

This rearrangement joins TRBV30 to TRBJ2-7; unclear D gene. Germline loops: CDR1 GTSNPN, CDR2 SVGIG (reference sequence). The length of the CDR3 is 13 residues. Trimming stripped 1 base from V and 4 bases from J, with 11 bases between. The CDR3: CAWSGRISYEQYF. CDR3 DNA sequence: TGTGCCTGGAGTGGGCGCATCTCTTACGAGCAGTACTTC.

The V call is TRBV28, the J call TRBJ1-6; D possibly corresponds to TRBD1 (6 bases). Germline CDR1 is MDHEN and CDR2 is SYDVKM. The V end lost 2 bases, the J end lost 8 bases, and 10 bases lay between the germline ends. The CDR3 runs 14 residues. CDR3 region: CASSLGQGYSPLHF. The DNA for the CDR3 is TGTGCCAGCAGTTTAGGGCAGGGGTATTCACCCCTCCACTTT.

Comments on this clonotype: A junction boundary mismatches the germline segment, possibly from a read error. The rearrangement joins TRBV7-7 to TRBJ1-2, with D maybe TRBD1 (5 bases). Looked up from germline, CDR1 is SSHAT and CDR2 is FNYEAQ (reference sequence). The CDR3 length is 16 residues. The CDR3 loop reads CASSQDRGRTPYGYTF. The DNA of the CDR3 is TGCGCCAGCAGCCAAGATCGGGGACGTACCCCCTATGGCTACACCTTC.

The V call is TRBV18, the J call TRBJ2-3; 13 bases map to TRBD2. CDR3 length: 17 amino acids. J was trimmed by 5 bases and V by 3 bases; bases with no gene match: 8. Looked up from germline, CDR1 is KGHSH and CDR2 is LQKENI. This CDR3 is CASSPTRTSGRVDTQYF. In nucleotides, the CDR3 is TGTGCCAGCTCACCGACCAGGACTAGCGGGAGAGTAGATACGCAGTATTTT.

The J gene is TRBJ1-1, the V gene TRBV27, with 8 bases aligning to TRBD1. The germline V gene has CDR1 MNHEY and CDR2 SMNVEV (reference sequence). The trim removed 3 bases at V and 5 bases at J, leaving 11 bases unmatched. The CDR3 loop spans 16 amino acids. The CDR3 coding sequence is TGTGCCAGCAGTTTGGGGCAGGGGGCAATTTATACTGAAGCTTTCTTT. Amino acids: CASSLGQGAIYTEAFF.

The chain joins TRBV27 to TRBJ2-2; 10 bases line up with TRBD2. The CDR3 runs to 17 residues. J was trimmed by 5 bases and V by 0 bases; bases with no gene match: 6. Germline values: CDR1 MNHEY, CDR2 SMNVEV (reference sequence). CDR3 coding DNA: TGTGCCAGCAGTTTATCTAGCGGGAGGACCAAGACCGGGGAGCTGTTTTTT. Residues: CASSLSSGRTKTGELFF.

The chain couples TRBV6-5 to TRBJ2-5; D is unresolved. The CDR3 consists of 16 residues. Trimming shortened V by 0 bases and J by 2 bases, and 13 bases separated the two germline ends. CDR1 and CDR2 from the germline V gene are MNHEY and SVGAGI. The CDR3 nucleotides read TGTGCCAGCAGTTACTCGAGTCCAAGGTGGCAAGAGACCCAGTACTTC. Its protein product is CASSYSSPRWQETQYF.

The chain's CDR3 is CSARQGGGQETQYF. CDR3 sequence (DNA): TGCAGTGCCCGCCAAGGGGGGGGCCAAGAGACCCAGTACTTC. V usage is TRBV20-1 and J usage is TRBJ2-5; TRBD2 might be the D (7 bases). The V end was cut by 6 bases, the J end by 1 base, with 15 bases between. The CDR3 is 14 residues long. Germline-derived CDR1 and CDR2 are DFQATT and SNEGSKA (reference sequence).

The chain employs TRBV6-1 and TRBJ1-2, with 7 bases identical to TRBD1. The V and J ends lost 5 bases and 4 bases, in that order; junction bases with no gene match: 7. CDR3 length equals 14 residues. CDR1 MNHNS and CDR2 SASEGT come from the germline V gene. The CDR3 loop is CASSPRQGAYGYTF. As DNA, the CDR3 is TGTGCCAGCAGTCCCCGACAGGGTGCCTATGGCTACACCTTC.

This clonotype occurred a few times. V is TRBV7-6 and J is TRBJ1-3; a weak D match, TRBD1 (5 bases). With 5 bases removed from V and 0 bases from J, the gap between germline ends came to 8 bases. The CDR3 is 14 amino acids. Per germline, CDR1 SGHVS and CDR2 FNYEAQ. CDR3 residues: CASSEGHSGNTIYF. CDR3 nucleotide sequence: TGTGCCAGCAGCGAGGGGCACTCTGGAAACACCATATATTTT.